The clone carrying this T cell receptor (beta chain) was detected a few times. The sample comes from a study of blood T cells in healthy people across ages. Next came a second PCR, run for about 7 to 12 cycles, which used a sample-barcoded 5' primer along with a J-beta primer mix. TCRdb re-called the 5' RACE reads with MiXCR, one entry per CDR3 protein. The table shows 1.4 million or so distinct CDR3 sequences, with roughly 43% occurring only once. Germline V lookup: CDR1 ENHRY, CDR2 SYGVKD. The length of the CDR3 is 15 residues. The sequence derives from a woman aged 18-29 years in good health. Sequencing was done on a sample of blood. This chain uses TRBV10-3 with TRBJ2-4; 7 bases map to TRBD1. TRBJ2-5 explains the end of the DNA better; the J call may be wrong. CDR3 sequence reads: CAISQPGQRGETQYF. DNA for the CDR3: TGTGCCATCAGTCAGCCGGGACAGAGGGGAGAGACCCAGTACTTC.